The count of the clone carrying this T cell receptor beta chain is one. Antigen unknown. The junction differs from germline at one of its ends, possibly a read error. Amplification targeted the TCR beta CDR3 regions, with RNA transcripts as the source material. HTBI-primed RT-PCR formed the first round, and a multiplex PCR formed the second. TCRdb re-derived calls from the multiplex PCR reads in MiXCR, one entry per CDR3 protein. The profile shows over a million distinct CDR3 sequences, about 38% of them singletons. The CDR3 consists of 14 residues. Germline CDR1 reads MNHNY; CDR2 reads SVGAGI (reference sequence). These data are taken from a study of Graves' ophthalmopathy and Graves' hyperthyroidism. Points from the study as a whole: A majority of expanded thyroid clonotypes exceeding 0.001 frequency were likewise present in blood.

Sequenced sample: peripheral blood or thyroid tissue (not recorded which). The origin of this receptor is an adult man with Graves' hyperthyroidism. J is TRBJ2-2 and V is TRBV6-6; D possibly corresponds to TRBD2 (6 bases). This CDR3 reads CASSASQTRGELLF. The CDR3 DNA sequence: TGTGCCAGCAGTGCTAGCCAAACTCGCGGGGAGCTGCTTTTT.